The 11 T cell receptor beta chains listed next were all sequenced from one sample in a study of blood T cell repertoires in COVID-19 (dated by TCRdb to about 2020). Receptor libraries were prepared by the immunoSEQ multiplex PCR assay. Entries here come from immuneACCESS through TCRdb and include only in-frame sequences with V and J called. Some clones fail to appear in such tables; in the studies checked, an unresolved V gene covers under half of the shortfall, and the cause of the remainder is unknown. The sample yields 250,000 to 350,000 clones; roughly 90% were counted once. 0.85% to 0.95% of the sample is held by the ten biggest clonotypes. Specimen: peripheral blood. The origin of the receptors is a woman aged 35 to 49 who had recovered from COVID-19.

The V gene is TRBV5-1, the J gene TRBJ2-1, with D possibly TRBD2 on 6 matching bases. CDR3 length: 14 amino acids. Per germline, CDR1 SGHRS and CDR2 YFSETQ. V lost 4 bases to trimming and J lost 4 bases, with 12 bases between them. The CDR3 sequence: CASSPRDSYNEQFF. The CDR3 DNA is TGCGCCAGCAGCCCCCGGGACTCTTACAATGAGCAGTTCTTC.

The chain carries TRBV18 and TRBJ2-7; D gene uncertain. CDR1 KGHSH and CDR2 LQKENI come from the germline V gene. Between the trimmed V and J ends, which lost 2 bases and 3 bases, there was a span of 14 bases. This CDR3 spans 15 amino acids. DNA of the CDR3: TGTGCCAGCTCACCAGGAACAGAAAAAAACTACGAGCAGTACTTC. It is translated as CASSPGTEKNYEQYF.

V gene TRBV11-3 combines with J gene TRBJ2-2; no clear D. The CDR3 is made up of 13 amino acids. Trimming cost V 5 bases and J 0 bases, with 4 bases left between them. Germline V CDR1 and CDR2: SGHNT, YENEEA. The CDR3 nucleotides read TGTGCCAGCAGCGTAACGAACACCGGGGAGCTGTTTTTT. Its protein is CASSVTNTGELFF.

There are a few counts of this clone. V and J are TRBV7-2 and TRBJ1-1; D gene unclear. The CDR3 length is 13 residues. Between the trimmed V and J ends, which lost 2 bases and 4 bases, there was a span of 8 bases. In germline, CDR1 is SGHTA, CDR2 FQGNSA. This CDR3 reads CASSLRESTEAFF. In nucleotides, the CDR3 is TGTGCCAGCAGCTTAAGGGAGAGCACTGAAGCTTTCTTT.

This clone was seen a few times. The CDR3 region has the DNA TGTGCCAGCAGTGCGGGTCGCTCCTACAATGAGCAGTTCTTC. It codes for CASSAGRSYNEQFF. V and J are TRBV2 and TRBJ2-1; D gene ambiguous. V was shortened by 4 bases and J by 0 bases, with 7 bases between the two germline ends. The CDR3 runs 14 residues. Per the germline V gene, CDR1 is SNHLY and CDR2 is FYNNEI.

The rearrangement joins TRBV19 to TRBJ2-1; TRBD2 matches 14 bases. CDR1 is LNHDA and CDR2 is SQIVND in the germline V gene (reference sequence). Losses at the gene ends were 5 bases for V and 12 bases for J; bases not matched to a gene: 3. This CDR3 is 13 amino acids long. CDR3 protein: CASSGGLAGGQFF. The CDR3 region has the DNA TGTGCCAGTAGTGGAGGACTAGCGGGAGGGCAGTTCTTC.

This CDR3 is CASSGGRAPETQYF. CDR3 nucleotide sequence: TGTGCCAGCTCAGGCGGGAGGGCCCCAGAGACCCAGTACTTC. The chain combines TRBV2 with TRBJ2-5; 9 bases map to TRBD2. Germline V gene sequence: CDR1 SNHLY, CDR2 FYNNEI. This CDR3 spans 14 amino acids. The trim removed 8 bases at V and 4 bases at J, leaving 8 bases unmatched.

V gene TRBV6-1 combines with J gene TRBJ1-3, with D tentatively TRBD1 (5 bases). The V end lost 3 bases, the J end lost 8 bases, and 11 bases lay between the germline ends. CDR3 length equals 13 residues. CDR1 and CDR2 (germline): MNHNS, SASEGT. The CDR3 nucleotides are TGTGCCAGCAGTGATCAGGGTGGCGACACCATATATTTT. This encodes CASSDQGGDTIYF.

The chain couples TRBV30 to TRBJ2-5; a weak D match, TRBD1 (5 bases). This CDR3 has 12 amino acids. Trimming took off 4 bases at V and 3 bases at J, with 9 bases between the two ends. CDR1 is GTSNPN and CDR2 is SVGIG in the germline V gene (reference sequence). The DNA of the CDR3 is TGTGCCTGGACTGGGGCTAAAGAGACCCAGTACTTC. The encoded protein is CAWTGAKETQYF.

The chain carries TRBV6-9 and TRBJ2-1; 12 bases fit TRBD2. The CDR3 is 15 residues long. V shed 4 bases, J shed 8 bases, and the junction held 6 bases outside the gene matches. Germline V gives CDR1 MNHGY, CDR2 SVAAGI. CDR3 nucleotide sequence: TGTGCCAGCAGTTCCCTAGCGGGAGGGGGCGATGAGCAGTTCTTC. Its protein product is CASSSLAGGGDEQFF.

The chain is built from TRBV6-4 and TRBJ2-1; 10 nucleotides match TRBD2. V dropped 4 bases and J dropped 9; count of bases not matched to a gene: 6. There are 14 residues in the CDR3. Germline V gene lookup returns CDR1 MRHNA and CDR2 SNTAGT. Here the CDR3 DNA reads TGTGCCAGCAGTGTTCTAGCGGGAGCCAGTGAGCAGTTCTTC. Its translation: CASSVLAGASEQFF.